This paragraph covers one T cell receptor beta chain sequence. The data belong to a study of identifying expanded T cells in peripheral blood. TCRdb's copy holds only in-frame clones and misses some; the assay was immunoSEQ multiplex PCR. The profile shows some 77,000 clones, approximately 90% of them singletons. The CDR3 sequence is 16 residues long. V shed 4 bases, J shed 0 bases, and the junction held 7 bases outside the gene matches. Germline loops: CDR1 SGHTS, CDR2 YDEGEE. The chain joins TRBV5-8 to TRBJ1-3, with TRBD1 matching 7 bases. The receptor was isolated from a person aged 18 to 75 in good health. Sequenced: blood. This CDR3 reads CASSHIQGHSGNTIYF. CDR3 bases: TGTGCCAGCAGCCATATACAGGGGCACTCTGGAAACACCATATATTTT.